This T cell receptor (beta chain) was recovered during a study of blood T cell repertoires in COVID-19 (dated by TCRdb to the early 2020s). Study-level background: Samples from collaborators originated in the United States, Italy and Spain and spanned both the acute and convalescent phases of COVID-19. The repertoires were made available in a free public database intended to serve as a resource for research on the immune response to SARS-CoV-2. Samples came from the ongoing ImmuneRACE study (first 160 participants) plus 1,254 subjects from 6 global collaborators. The sample metadata nearly always contained a de-identified subject ID, COVID-19 status, age in years and sex. Subjects who had been exposed to COVID-19, were actively infected with it, or had recovered from it provided the deeply sampled blood TCRbeta repertoires that made up the dataset. Where available, HLA class I and class II types were taken from metadata supplied by the sample provider and were not determined by assay-based typing. The prospective study material was composed of cDNA or gDNA derived from T cells, B-cell-depleted T cells, or PBMCs.

The collaborating institutions used their own protocols to collect whole blood in K2EDTA tubes. Collaborator samples were shipped for TCRbeta analysis as frozen whole blood, isolated PBMCs, or DNA extracted from either sample type. The immunoSEQ Assay, a bias-controlled multiplex PCR, was used to amplify TCRbeta CDR3 regions from genomic DNA. On the study's bioinformatics: The number of nucleated cells in each sample was estimated by amplification of reference gene primers within the assay. To quantify the absolute abundance of each unique TCRbeta CDR3 rearrangement, sequence reads were collapsed and filtered. For each sample, productive Simpson clonality was calculated as the square root of Simpson's diversity index over productive rearrangements. In TCRdb, the immuneACCESS table is reduced to in-frame sequences with V and J assigned. These tables do not hold every clone; where another copy was compared, an unresolved V gene accounts for under half, and the others remain unexplained. V, J and clone size are taken as reported in that table, and D and trimming were inferred from the DNA itself. This sample lists about 210,000 clones; around 85% were detected once. The top ten clones comprise 0.6% to 0.9% of the sample.

Beyond this particular receptor, the publication reports: The amount of clinical and demographic metadata varied by source and participant and was provided uncurated.

Remarks on this clone: Its antigen is unknown. It has no much larger one-base neighbor in the sample; base qualities were not kept.

CDR1 and CDR2, looked up from the germline V gene (reference sequence), are SGHNT and YYREEE. The CDR3 holds 14 amino acids from the cysteine to the phenylalanine. Here the CDR3 DNA is all that survives: 42 bases in frame from base 1. V is clipped by 6 bases and J by 3 bases, and the sequence between their germline boundaries is 15 bases long. The sequenced sample was peripheral blood. The chain joins TRBV5-4 to TRBJ1-2; D gene: possibly TRBD1, on 5 matching bases. The TCR originated in a woman in her 70s with acute or convalescent COVID-19. CDR3 sequence: CASTLGGGYYGYTF. The DNA sequence is given as TGTGCCAGCACCCTGGGGGGGGGTTACTATGGCTACACCTTC.